This T cell receptor beta chain was captured by sequencing in a study of patients and donors after allogeneic stem cell transplantation. TCRdb reanalysed the RT-PCR reads using MiXCR and keeps one entry per CDR3 protein. The sample carries approximately 140,000 distinct CDR3 sequences, roughly two fifths recorded once. Germline V gene lookup returns CDR1 SGHRS and CDR2 YFSETQ. The CDR3 covers 16 residues. The trim removed 3 bases at V and 5 bases at J, leaving 10 bases unmatched. The chain uses TRBV5-1 and TRBJ1-2; TRBD1 matches at 10 bases. The sequenced sample consisted of blood, either unsorted or a sorted T cell fraction (not recorded which). This sequence originates from a human donor who was either an allogeneic HSCT recipient or a stem cell or donor lymphocyte infusion donor (not recorded which). It is not recorded whose cells these are; they may come from a transplant donor. CDR3 DNA sequence: TGCGCCAGCAGCTCCCCTGGGGACAGGGGAAATTATGGCTACACCTTC. As protein: CASSSPGDRGNYGYTF.